This TCR beta chain was sequenced during a study of blood T cell repertoires in COVID-19. Study details: The samples span acute and convalescent COVID-19 from the United States, Italy and Spain. T cells, B-cell-depleted T cells, or PBMCs provided the cDNA or gDNA that served as material.

The V gene's germline CDR1 is SGHVS and CDR2 FNYEAQ. This CDR3 is 17 amino acids long. Unmatched junction bases numbered 10, after V lost 0 bases and J lost 3 bases. Method: immunoSEQ multiplex PCR; TCRdb's copy keeps in-frame clones and lacks some. The repertoire has around 72,000 clones, around 90% of them found once; the top ten carry 10% to 15%. Sequenced: peripheral blood. The receptor was isolated from a human donor with active COVID-19. The donor label of this sample is uncertain. The gene calls are TRBV7-6 and TRBJ2-7; 8 bases line up with TRBD1. CDR3 loop: CASSLAPDRAGNYEQYF. CDR3 coding DNA: TGTGCCAGCAGCTTAGCGCCGGACAGGGCGGGTAACTACGAGCAGTACTTC.